The 28 T cell receptor beta chains presented below share a single source sample, sequenced in a study of T cell responses to AZD1222 COVID-19 vaccine. The data were produced by immunoSEQ multiplex PCR, yet TCRdb's version contains in-frame clones alone and is incomplete. Of some 130,000 clones in the sample, 70% to 90% were seen once. The sample consisted of peripheral blood, taken on day 0 of AZD1222 vaccination. These TCRs come from an adult in good health.

The V call is TRBV19, the J call TRBJ1-5, with D unclear. The CDR3 loop spans 13 amino acids. V was trimmed by 3 bases and J by 12 bases, leaving 15 bases between them. CDR1 is LNHDA and CDR2 is SQIVND in the germline V gene (reference sequence). The CDR3 sequence is CASSIGFASGQHF. CDR3 coding DNA: TGTGCCAGTAGTATTGGCTTCGCCTCCGGCCAGCATTTT.

This clone was observed a single time. The chain recombines TRBV14 with TRBJ1-2; D gene unclear. V was clipped by 0 bases and J by 7 bases, with 9 bases between them. The CDR3 runs 13 residues. Germline assignment: CDR1 SGHDN and CDR2 FVKESK. The CDR3: CASSQDREGGYTF. The CDR3 nucleotides read TGTGCCAGCAGCCAAGATAGGGAGGGTGGCTACACCTTC. Combining the CDR3 with reference TRBV14 and TRBJ1-2 gives the whole variable domain EAGVTQFPSHSVIEKGQTVTLRCDPISGHDNLYWYRRVMGKEIKFLLHFVKESKQDESGMPNNRFLAERTGGTYSTLKVQPAELEDSGVYFCASSQDREGGYTFGSGTRLTVV.

This clone came up once. This rearrangement joins TRBV6-5 to TRBJ2-7; D is unclear. Trimming took 6 bases from V and 0 from J, leaving 9 bases between them. This CDR3 comprises 13 residues. CDR1 and CDR2 (germline): MNHEY, SVGAGI. The CDR3 DNA is TGTGCCAGCAGGGTCGCAAACTCCTACGAGCAGTACTTC. Protein: CASRVANSYEQYF.

The chain has TRBV4-3 and TRBJ2-1; TRBD2 matches 10 bases. CDR1 LGHNA and CDR2 YSLEER come from the germline V gene. Unmatched junction bases numbered 12, after V lost 4 bases and J lost 9 bases. The CDR3 extends over 16 amino acids. This CDR3 is CASSPPLAGWGGEQFF. CDR3 bases: TGCGCCAGCAGCCCTCCACTAGCGGGGTGGGGGGGTGAGCAGTTCTTC.

This rearrangement joins TRBV6-5 to TRBJ1-2; D not resolved. The CDR3 runs 13 residues. Germline V lookup: CDR1 MNHEY, CDR2 SVGAGI. Deletions cut 10 bases from V and 3 bases from J, with 15 bases between. The CDR3: CATTDGLDYGYTF. In nucleotides, the CDR3 is TGTGCCACCACCGATGGGCTCGACTATGGCTACACCTTC.

The chain carries TRBV5-1 and TRBJ2-7; 9 nucleotides line up with TRBD2. Germline trimming cut 3 bases from V and 9 bases from J; bases unmatched to any gene: 19. Germline V gene sequence: CDR1 SGHRS, CDR2 YFSETQ. This CDR3 region has 17 residues. CDR3 sequence: CASSSISGSKMRMVQYF. The CDR3 coding sequence is TGCGCCAGCAGCTCGATTAGCGGGAGTAAGATGCGGATGGTGCAGTACTTC.

The J gene is TRBJ1-5, the V gene TRBV7-6, with 7 positions matching TRBD1. The CDR3 contains 21 residues. CDR1 SGHVS and CDR2 FNYEAQ come from the germline V gene. Trimming at V came to 1 base and at J to 1 base, leaving 19 bases not matched to a gene. CDR3 region: CASSLVPAGGYDVGSNQPQHF. CDR3 nucleotides: TGTGCCAGCAGCTTAGTCCCCGCAGGGGGTTACGATGTGGGGAGCAATCAGCCCCAGCATTTT.

This rearrangement joins TRBV5-5 to TRBJ2-1; 11 bases are shared with TRBD2. Per germline, CDR1 SGHKS and CDR2 YYEKEE (reference sequence). The CDR3 loop spans 16 amino acids. V lost 1 base and J lost 2; bases outside the gene matches: 2. The CDR3 bases are TGTGCCAGCAGCTTGCTAGCGGGAGGTACCTACAATGAGCAGTTCTTC. It yields the protein CASSLLAGGTYNEQFF.

The chain combines TRBV12-3 or TRBV12-4 with TRBJ2-1, with TRBD2 identical over 8 bases. The V segment lost 1 base and the J segment 12 bases; nucleotides outside the gene matches: 5. The CDR3 runs to 13 residues. Here the CDR3 DNA reads TGTGCCAGCAGTTTAGATGGACTAGCCTGGCAGTTCTTC. As protein: CASSLDGLAWQFF.

The genes are TRBV25-1 and TRBJ1-4; D is perhaps TRBD1 (5 bases). CDR3 length: 14 amino acids. Trimming took off 4 bases at V and 8 bases at J, with 14 bases between the two ends. The germline CDR1 and CDR2 sequences are MGHDK and SYGVNS. CDR3 amino acids: CASSGAFGGEKLFF. The CDR3 nucleotides are TGTGCCAGCAGTGGGGCCTTTGGGGGGGAAAAACTGTTTTTT.

This rearrangement joins TRBV7-9 to TRBJ1-6; 10 bases fit TRBD1. Trimming took 1 base from V and 9 from J; bases not matched to a gene: 0. The CDR3 is 14 residues long. Germline CDR1 is SEHNR and CDR2 is FQNEAQ (reference sequence). CDR3 protein: CASSLGTGGSPLHF. CDR3 DNA: TGTGCCAGCAGCTTAGGGACAGGGGGTTCACCCCTCCACTTT. Looking up the rest from reference TRBV7-9 and TRBJ1-6 gives the full variable domain: DTGVSQNPRHKITKRGQNVTFRCDPISEHNRLYWYRQTLGQGPEFLTYFQNEAQLEKSRLLSDRFSAERPKGSFSTLEIQRTEQGDSAMYLCASSLGTGGSPLHFGNGTRLTVT.

CDR3 sequence reads: CAWMASNSGNTIYF. CDR3 sequence (DNA): TGTGCCTGGATGGCTTCCAACTCTGGAAACACCATATATTTT. The V and J genes are TRBV30 and TRBJ1-3; no firm D call. This CDR3 region has 14 residues. Germline loops: CDR1 GTSNPN, CDR2 SVGIG (reference sequence). Trimming took 4 bases from V and 0 from J, leaving 10 bases between them.

This chain joins TRBV5-1 and TRBJ2-7; TRBD2 might be the D (5 bases). The CDR3 spans 13 residues. Deletions cut 2 bases from V and 4 bases from J, with 10 bases between. Germline assignment: CDR1 SGHRS and CDR2 YFSETQ. The CDR3 sequence: CASSFLAGYEQYF. The DNA of the CDR3 is TGCGCCAGCAGCTTCTTGGCGGGTTACGAGCAGTACTTC. The variable domain in full, completed from reference TRBV5-1 and TRBJ2-7, reads KAGVTQTPRYLIKTRGQQVTLSCSPISGHRSVSWYQQTPGQGLQFLFEYFSETQRNKGNFPGRFSGRQFSNSRSEMNVSTLELGDSALYLCASSFLAGYEQYFGPGTRLTVT.

As for this clone: At one boundary the junction diverges from the germline segment, which might be a read error. J is TRBJ2-2 and V is TRBV11-2; D gene uncertain. The CDR3 loop spans 12 amino acids. Germline-derived CDR1 and CDR2 are SGHAT and FQNNGV. CDR3 bases: TGTGCCAGCAGCTTGTCCACCAGGGAGCTGTTTTTT. Protein sequence: CASSLSTRELFF.

The genes are TRBV6-5 and TRBJ1-2; D perhaps matches TRBD1 (6 bases). Per germline, CDR1 MNHEY and CDR2 SVGAGI. CDR3 size: 14 residues. Trimming shortened V by 0 bases and J by 6 bases, and 11 bases separated the two germline ends. CDR3 in DNA: TGTGCCAGCAGTTACTCAAACAGGGTCAATGGCTACACCTTC. Its protein product is CASSYSNRVNGYTF.

CDR3 in DNA: TGTGCCAGCAGTTCTACCCGAGGGACTAGCGGGAGTGGCACCTACAATGAGCAGTTCTTC. This codes for CASSSTRGTSGSGTYNEQFF. The chain couples TRBV5-4 to TRBJ2-1, with 14 bases aligning to TRBD2. The CDR3 totals 20 residues. The V and J ends lost 5 bases and 2 bases, in that order; junction bases with no gene match: 15. The germline gives CDR1 SGHNT, CDR2 YYREEE (reference sequence). Together with reference TRBV5-4 and TRBJ2-1, the CDR3 gives the full variable domain: ETGVTQSPTHLIKTRGQQVTLRCSSQSGHNTVSWYQQALGQGPQFIFQYYREEENGRGNFPPRFSGLQFPNYSSELNVNALELDDSALYLCASSSTRGTSGSGTYNEQFFGPGTRLTVL.

A few counts support this clone. The J gene is TRBJ2-7, the V gene TRBV5-4, with D possibly being TRBD2 (6 bases). Germline V CDR1 and CDR2: SGHNT, YYREEE (reference sequence). The CDR3 spans 12 residues. V was trimmed by 4 bases and J by 6 bases, leaving 11 bases between them. This CDR3 reads CASSRERGEQYF. CDR3 nucleotides: TGTGCCAGCAGCCGGGAGAGAGGCGAGCAGTACTTC.

The genes are TRBV7-8 and TRBJ1-5; D might be TRBD1 (6 bases). Trimming shortened V by 5 bases and J by 5 bases, and 13 bases separated the two germline ends. The CDR3 has 14 residues. Germline CDR1 is SGHVS and CDR2 is FQNEAQ. The CDR3 coding sequence is TGTGCCAGCAGCGAAAGGACAGTTGATCAGCCCCAGCATTTT. It yields the protein CASSERTVDQPQHF.

This sequence joins TRBV5-1 and TRBJ2-3, with D perhaps given as TRBD1 or TRBD2 (6 bases each). Germline V CDR1 and CDR2: SGHRS, YFSETQ. The CDR3 consists of 17 residues. V lost 3 bases, J lost 0 bases, and 17 bases lay in between. CDR3 in amino acids: CASSWGASFSSTDTQYF. CDR3 sequence (DNA): TGCGCCAGCAGCTGGGGGGCGTCTTTTTCTAGCACAGATACGCAGTATTTT.

The rearrangement joins TRBV6-5 to TRBJ1-2; unclear D gene. From germline, CDR1 is MNHEY and CDR2 SVGAGI. The V and J ends lost 8 bases and 0 bases respectively, with 7 bases between them. The CDR3 consists of 12 residues. The CDR3 is CASHDANYGYTF. CDR3 sequence (DNA): TGTGCCAGCCATGATGCTAACTATGGCTACACCTTC.

The rearrangement joins TRBV19 to TRBJ1-4; maybe TRBD1 (5 bases). Looked up from germline, CDR1 is LNHDA and CDR2 is SQIVND (reference sequence). Trimming cost V 3 bases and J 8 bases, with 10 bases left between them. This CDR3 has 13 amino acids. This chain's CDR3 is CASSMKGREKLFF. The CDR3 DNA reads TGTGCCAGTAGTATGAAGGGGCGGGAAAAACTGTTTTTT.

CDR3 DNA: TGTGCCAGCAGCCCAACCCCTTGGAGGGCCAGTAGGACTGAGCAGTTCTTC. It yields the protein CASSPTPWRASRTEQFF. This chain joins TRBV11-3 and TRBJ2-1; maybe TRBD2 (6 bases). The CDR3 sequence is 17 residues long. Deletions cut 5 bases from V and 9 bases from J, with 26 bases between. Looked up from germline, CDR1 is SGHNT and CDR2 is YENEEA.

CDR3 sequence: CASSPWNSPLHF. CDR3 sequence (DNA): TGTGCCAGCAGCCCCTGGAATTCACCCCTCCACTTT. The chain couples TRBV12-3 or TRBV12-4 to TRBJ1-6; D remains ambiguous. The CDR3 covers 12 residues. Trimming left V 6 bases short and J 7 bases short, with 7 bases between.

The chain has TRBV27 and TRBJ2-1; possible D gene TRBD2, 5 bases. V was clipped by 3 bases and J by 10 bases, with 7 bases between them. The germline CDR1 and CDR2 sequences are MNHEY and SMNVEV (reference sequence). The CDR3 totals 11 residues. CDR3 in amino acids: CASSLSGEQFF. The CDR3 DNA is TGTGCCAGCAGTTTGTCGGGGGAGCAGTTCTTC.

The chain joins TRBV27 to TRBJ1-1; 7 nucleotides agree with TRBD1. The CDR3 covers 15 residues. Germline lookup yields CDR1 MNHEY and CDR2 SMNVEV (reference sequence). Germline trimming cut 1 base from V and 3 bases from J; bases unmatched to any gene: 5. Here the CDR3 DNA reads TGTGCCAGCAGTTTATTAGCAGGGGGGGACACTGAAGCTTTCTTT. This translates into CASSLLAGGDTEAFF.

This chain joins TRBV7-3 and TRBJ2-1; D unresolved. Germline CDR1 and CDR2: SGHTA and FQGTGA. V gave up 1 base and J gave up 4 bases, with 5 bases separating them. This CDR3 spans 13 amino acids. The CDR3 DNA is TGTGCCAGCAGCTTAAGGGGTTACAATGAGCAGTTCTTC. This translates into CASSLRGYNEQFF.

The rearrangement links TRBV6-5 to TRBJ2-3, with a weak D call TRBD2 (5 bases). V was clipped by 8 bases and J by 2 bases, with 14 bases between them. Germline V gene data show CDR1 as MNHEY and CDR2 as SVGAGI. The CDR3 contains 14 residues. CDR3: CASSSSPVTDTQYF. CDR3 DNA: TGTGCCAGCTCCTCTAGCCCTGTCACAGATACGCAGTATTTT.

The rearrangement joins TRBV4-3 to TRBJ2-2; weak D call: TRBD1 (6 bases). V was pared by 4 bases and J by 2 bases, with 14 bases between. Germline loops: CDR1 LGHNA, CDR2 YSLEER. The CDR3 is 16 residues long. CDR3 region: CASSRGQGINTGELFF. The CDR3, as DNA: TGCGCCAGCAGCCGCGGTCAGGGGATAAACACCGGGGAGCTGTTTTTT.